The T cell receptor beta chain under discussion was sequenced for a study of breast tumors, draining lymph nodes, adjacent tissues. General study results and limits: Data only fit, rather than demonstrated, lymph node origin of most tumor T cells.

In the case of this clonotype: Antigen specificity is unknown.

The CDR3 totals 14 residues. The V end was cut by 5 bases, the J end by 4 bases, with 12 bases between. TCRdb reprocessed the multiplex PCR reads with MiXCR, giving one entry per CDR3 protein. Of about 19,000 distinct CDR3 sequences listed, roughly 44% are singletons. V gene TRBV12-3 or TRBV12-4 combines with J gene TRBJ1-5; D unclear. This clonotype originated in a female donor with breast cancer. Some clones in this sample may be carry-over from other donors' samples. The sequencing input was breast tumor tissue. CDR3 amino acids: CASSNDGQNQPQHF. The CDR3 bases are TGTGCCAGCAGTAACGACGGGCAGAATCAGCCCCAGCATTTT.